This T cell receptor beta chain appears in the sequencing data of a study of T cells in Graves' hyperthyroidism and ophthalmopathy. Study results and limitations: Through a model of 13 V-J features, ophthalmopathy was separated from stable hyperthyroidism.

Trimming left V 6 bases short and J 0 bases short, with 16 bases between. CDR3 length equals 15 residues. Germline-derived CDR1 and CDR2 are SQVTM and ANQGSEA. Amplification of TCR beta CDR3 regions was performed using RNA transcripts as template. In the first-round RT-PCR of the TCR CDR3, the HTBI primer set was used. Via MiXCR, TCRdb re-called the multiplex PCR reads, giving one row per CDR3 protein. This sample yields around 580,000 distinct CDR3 sequences, of which more than 45% are seen a single time; roughly 8.2% belongs to the top ten. Regarding this clonotype: Its antigen is not identified.

The receptor was derived from a woman aged 18-30 years with Graves' hyperthyroidism. Specimen: peripheral blood or thyroid tissue (not recorded which). This rearrangement joins TRBV29-1 to TRBJ2-3, with D maybe TRBD2 (6 bases). The CDR3 nucleotides read TGCAGCGTCCCCTGGGGGGTCCTTAGCACAGATACGCAGTATTTT. It yields the protein CSVPWGVLSTDTQYF.